The entry below describes one T cell receptor (beta chain). Its antigen is still unknown. It has no much larger one-base neighbor in the sample; base qualities were not kept. Sequencing took place on an Illumina HiSeq 1500. The raw public reads went through TCRdb reprocessing: fastp at Q25, MiXCR clone calling, in-frame beta chains kept. Each entry is one CDR3 protein sequence, shown with its most common DNA and genes. The sample has 110,000 or so distinct CDR3 sequences on record, 30% to 35% of them singletons. The ten largest clones take up about 40% of the sample. In the paper's terms, the treatment or condition label means: in vitro stimulation with specific CMV peptide epitopes to enrich CMV-specific T cells. This specimen belongs to a study of T cell repertoires in cytomegalovirus infection (dated by TCRdb to the late 2010s). As for the study more broadly: The peptide stimulations were aimed at well-studied HLA-B-restricted epitopes as well as recently identified HLA-C-restricted CMV epitopes, whose presentation resists viral immunomodulation. The HLA type of each donor mattered for the analysis, because public TCR beta signatures pointed to carriage of CMV infection along with the matching HLA type.

Overall study results and their limits: Cumulative frequency of public TCR beta family members discriminated carriers of CMV infection plus the relevant HLA type in this cohort and an independent approximately 350-donor cohort. The ex vivo response was dominated by HLA-C-restricted CMV-specific TCR beta clonotypes, and the single most frequent clonotype in two of eight donors was supplied by these HLA-C-restricted clonotypes.

Reading the germline V gene gives CDR1 MGHRA and CDR2 YSYEKL. There are 16 amino acids in the CDR3, from cysteine to phenylalanine inclusive. Of all the DNA, just the CDR3 is kept, 48 bases in frame from base 1. Trimming at the junction amounts to 1 base on V and 3 bases on J, and the germline ends lie 13 bases apart. The material was CD8+ T cells from cultured PBMCs, obtained from culture after CMV antigen stimulation. This sequence uses TRBV4-1 and TRBJ1-5; no D segment can be confidently identified. This clonotype was obtained from a human donor in good health (CMV status not recorded). Some clones in this sample may be carry-over from other donors' samples. The encoded CDR3 is CASSQATVGDNQPQHF. The nucleotides read TGCGCCAGCAGCCAAGCCACCGTTGGGGACAATCAGCCCCAGCATTTT.